This T cell receptor beta chain was recovered during a study of shared clonotypes between healthy human individuals. The assay was run at deep level. Data came from immunoSEQ multiplex PCR; TCRdb stores just in-frame clones and leaves some out. The repertoire has roughly 2.2 million clones, more than 80% of them found once; the top ten carry 0.39%. Sample: naive CD4+ T cells from PBMCs. Subset of the sample: CD45RA+ positively selected. This receptor was identified in a man aged 18-30 years in good health. Some clones in this sample may be carry-over from other donors' samples.

CDR3 DNA: TGTGCCAGCAGTGAATATCGGGGGGGATACGAGCAGTACTTC. It translates to CASSEYRGGYEQYF. The genes are TRBV25-1 and TRBJ2-7; 8 positions match TRBD2. The CDR3 spans 14 residues. After removal of 0 bases from V and 4 bases from J, the junction contained 2 bases not matched to a gene. Per the germline V gene, CDR1 is MGHDK and CDR2 is SYGVNS.